A selection of T cell receptor beta chains follows, all from one sample in a study of blood T cell repertoires in COVID-19. Using immunoSEQ multiplex PCR, the repertoire was profiled, and TCRdb retains in-frame clones only, with some absent. The top ten hold 13% to 15% of the sample, which has more than 150,000 clones, around four fifths seen once. Sequences were obtained from peripheral blood. Receptor source: a man aged 25 to 40 with active or convalescent COVID-19. Each CDR3 is given with its conserved first and last residue. A D gene is named only where the DNA matches it firmly. A clone size is listed for some rows: how often the clone was seen (once, few, many), or a class if it is expanded.

TRBV20-1	-	TRBJ1-4	-	TGCAGTGCGCGAAGTGAAAAACTGTTTTTT	CSARSEKLFF
TRBV11-3	-	TRBJ2-1	TRBD1	TGTGCCAGCACCCACAGGGGGCGCCCAAATGAGCAGTTCTTC	CASTHRGRPNEQFF
TRBV10-3	-	TRBJ1-5	-	TGTGCCATCAGTGAGTCACTAGGGCAATCTCCCCAGCATTTT	CAISESLGQSPQHF
TRBV3-1/TRBV3-2	once	TRBJ1-1	TRBD1	TGTGCCAGCAGCCTTGGGGGGACAGGGAACACTGAAGCTTTCTTT	CASSLGGTGNTEAFF
TRBV3-1/TRBV3-2	-	TRBJ1-5	-	TGTGCCAGCAGCCGGGGAGGGGACAATCAGCCCCAGCATTTT	CASSRGGDNQPQHF
TRBV7-9	-	TRBJ2-6	-	TGTGCCAGCAGCTTCCGCGACTCTGGGGCCAACGTCCTGACTTTC	CASSFRDSGANVLTF
TRBV6-5	-	TRBJ1-1	-	TGTGCCAGCAGGGCCCGACCTGACAGTGAAGCTTTCTTT	CASRARPDSEAFF
TRBV14	-	TRBJ2-7	TRBD1	TGTGCCAGCAGCCAATCTCAGACAGGGAGCTCCTACGAGCAGTACTTC	CASSQSQTGSSYEQYF
TRBV29-1	-	TRBJ2-7	-	TGCAGCGTTGAAACAGGGTCCTACGAGCAGTACTTC	CSVETGSYEQYF
TRBV14	-	TRBJ2-1	-	TGTGCCAGCAGCCAAGAACGGACTCGAGGGAACAATGAGCAGTTCTTC	CASSQERTRGNNEQFF
TRBV5-1	once	TRBJ2-7	TRBD1	TGCGCCAGCAGCTCGGACAGGGTAGGCCACGAGCAGTACTTC	CASSSDRVGHEQYF
TRBV14	-	TRBJ1-2	-	TGTGCCAGCAGCCAGCGACAGAGCTATGGCTACACCTTC	CASSQRQSYGYTF
TRBV6-1	-	TRBJ2-2	TRBD2	TGTGCCAGCAGTGACGGGGGGTACACCGGGGAGCTGTTTTTT	CASSDGGYTGELFF
TRBV6-2/TRBV6-3	few	TRBJ1-5	TRBD1	TGTGCCAGCAGTTACCCTTCCGGGACAGGGGGCGCGGATCCCCAGCATTTT	CASSYPSGTGGADPQHF
TRBV3-1/TRBV3-2	-	TRBJ2-1	-	TGTGCCAGCAGCCAGCAGGATCCAAGCTACAATGAGCAGTTCTTC	CASSQQDPSYNEQFF
TRBV5-1	-	TRBJ2-5	TRBD2	TGCGCCAGCAGCTTGTCCGGGGGGGGGCAAGAGACCCAGTACTTC	CASSLSGGGQETQYF
TRBV30	few	TRBJ1-1	-	TGTGCCTGGAGTGAAACCGGGTACACTGAAGCTTTCTTT	CAWSETGYTEAFF
TRBV4-1	-	TRBJ1-2	TRBD1	TGCGCCAGCAGCCAAGTAGGGGACAGGGTTGGCTACACCTTC	CASSQVGDRVGYTF
TRBV27	-	TRBJ1-5	-	TGTGCCAGCAGTTTCGGTAGGGAGCAGCCCCAGCATTTT	CASSFGREQPQHF
TRBV11-2	-	TRBJ2-1	TRBD2	TGTGCCAGCAGCTTTTTGGCGGGGGGGAGCAATGAGCAGTTCTTC	CASSFLAGGSNEQFF
TRBV19	once	TRBJ1-2	TRBD1	TGTGCCAGTAGTACCGACAGGGTTAATGGCTACACCTTC	CASSTDRVNGYTF
TRBV11-2	-	TRBJ2-3	-	TGTGCCAGCAGCTACCGACTGGTTTCAGATACGCAGTATTTT	CASSYRLVSDTQYF
TRBV7-8	-	TRBJ1-3	-	TGTGCCAGCAGCCCCCCCCTCCGGTACAGGTCCTCTGGAAACACCATATATTTT	CASSPPLRYRSSGNTIYF
TRBV7-6	-	TRBJ2-1	TRBD2	TGTGCCAGCAGCTTAGTGCCTAGCGGCGACAATGAGCAGTTCTTC	CASSLVPSGDNEQFF
TRBV7-9	-	TRBJ2-1	TRBD2	TGTGCCAGCAGCTTAGCAGCGGGGGGGCCGGATGAGCAGTTCTTC	CASSLAAGGPDEQFF
TRBV28	-	TRBJ1-2	TRBD1	TGTGCCAGCAGTTCGACAGGGGGTTATAACTATGGCTACACCTTC	CASSSTGGYNYGYTF
TRBV27	-	TRBJ2-6	TRBD2	TGTGCCAGCAGTCACCTAGCGGGTCCAAGCTCTGGGGCCAACGTCCTGACTTTC	CASSHLAGPSSGANVLTF
TRBV10-3	-	TRBJ1-1	TRBD1	TGTGCCATCAGAACGGACAGGGAGAACACTGAAGCTTTCTTT	CAIRTDRENTEAFF
TRBV3-1/TRBV3-2	-	TRBJ2-3	TRBD2	TGTGCCAGCAGCCACCCCCAGAGCGGGGGCCCAAGCACAGATACGCAGTATTTT	CASSHPQSGGPSTDTQYF
TRBV14	-	TRBJ1-6	TRBD1	TGTGCCAGCAGCCAACCTGGGACAGGTTTTAATTCACCCCTCCACTTT	CASSQPGTGFNSPLHF
TRBV4-1	-	TRBJ2-3	-	TGCGCCAGCAGCCAGGGGGGGGCCCTATCTGGCACAGATACGCAGTATTTT	CASSQGGALSGTDTQYF
TRBV10-3	once	TRBJ2-5	-	TGTGCCATCGCCCGAGGTATTAATCAAGAGACCCAGTACTTC	CAIARGINQETQYF
TRBV19	once	TRBJ1-3	TRBD1	TGTGCCAGTAGTCCGGGACAGGGGGCACTCAGAAACACCATATATTTT	CASSPGQGALRNTIYF
TRBV19	-	TRBJ2-7	TRBD2	TGTGCCAGACCAACTAGCGGGAGTTGGTACGAGCAGTACTTC	CARPTSGSWYEQYF
TRBV14	-	TRBJ1-1	TRBD1	TGTGCCAGCAGCCCTATTCAGGGACAGGGTCGAACTGAAGCTTTCTTT	CASSPIQGQGRTEAFF
TRBV25-1	-	TRBJ2-5	-	TGTGCCAGCAGTGAAAGCTGGGGGCGAGAGACCCAGTACTTC	CASSESWGRETQYF
TRBV19	-	TRBJ2-1	-	TGTGCCAGTAGTATAGAAGCATACAATGAGCAGTTCTTC	CASSIEAYNEQFF
TRBV7-6	few	TRBJ2-3	-	TGTGCCAGCAGCGTTAGTAGCGCGGGGGCGAGGAATACGCAGTATTTT	CASSVSSAGARNTQYF
TRBV27	-	TRBJ1-1	-	TGTGCCAGCAGCCGACAGGTTATGAACACTGAAGCTTTCTTT	CASSRQVMNTEAFF
TRBV12-3/TRBV12-4	-	TRBJ1-2	-	TGTGCCAGCAGCCCAGGGGAGAGGGATGGCTACACCTTC	CASSPGERDGYTF
TRBV5-6	-	TRBJ2-1	TRBD1	TGTGCCAGCAGCTGGGGTCAGGGGGACAATGAGCAGTTCTTC	CASSWGQGDNEQFF
TRBV28	once	TRBJ1-5	TRBD1	TGTGCCAGCACAGGGACAGGTGATAGCAATCAGCCCCAGCATTTT	CASTGTGDSNQPQHF
TRBV28	once	TRBJ1-6	-	TGTGCCAGCAGTTTAATCCGAGCCGATTCACCCCTCCACTTT	CASSLIRADSPLHF
TRBV9	-	TRBJ2-7	-	TGTGCCAGCAGCGTAGGGAGCGAGCAGTACTTC	CASSVGSEQYF
TRBV19	-	TRBJ1-2	TRBD1	TGTGCCAGTAGTGGACAGGCGCAGTATGGCTACACCTTC	CASSGQAQYGYTF
TRBV27	-	TRBJ1-1	-	TGTGCCAGCCCGCTGATAAGGGGACTTAACACTGAAGCTTTCTTT	CASPLIRGLNTEAFF
TRBV7-8	once	TRBJ1-1	TRBD1	TGTGCCAGCAGCTCGACGGGCACAGGGGGAGGAATGCGCACTGAAGCTTTCTTT	CASSSTGTGGGMRTEAFF